Below are 31 T cell receptor beta chains sequenced from a single sample in a study of T-cell reconstitution after alpha-beta-depleted transplantation in children. The TCRbeta library was prepared with unique molecular identifiers. TCRdb processed the PCR reads anew with MiXCR; each CDR3 protein has one entry. The profile shows a few hundred thousand distinct CDR3 sequences, over 25% of them singletons. This material consisted of PBMCs, taken before TCRalphabeta/CD19-depleted stem cell transplant. The receptors here all came from a boy younger than two with Wiskott-Aldrich syndrome, due to receive a stem cell transplant.

The gene calls are TRBV5-4 and TRBJ2-5, with 12 bases matching TRBD2. The V gene's germline CDR1 is SGHNT and CDR2 YYREEE (reference sequence). The V segment lost 4 bases and the J segment 4 bases; nucleotides outside the gene matches: 2. This CDR3 region has 14 residues. The CDR3: CASSATSGRETQYF. DNA for the CDR3: TGTGCCAGCAGCGCGACTAGCGGGAGAGAGACCCAGTACTTC.

The V and J genes are TRBV7-8 and TRBJ2-7; 9 nucleotides agree with TRBD2. The J segment lost 2 bases and the V segment lost 2 bases, leaving 7 bases of the junction unmatched. CDR1 and CDR2 (germline): SGHVS, FQNEAQ. The CDR3 has 16 amino acids. CDR3 in amino acids: CASSLYASGNPYEQYF. In nucleotides, the CDR3 is TGTGCCAGCAGCTTATATGCTAGCGGGAACCCCTACGAGCAGTACTTC.

The chain couples TRBV20-1 to TRBJ2-1; TRBD2 matches 9 bases. CDR3 length: 16 amino acids. Germline CDR1 and CDR2: DFQATT and SNEGSKA (reference sequence). V trimming: 4 bases; J trimming: 9 bases; junction bases outside the gene matches: 16. The CDR3, as DNA: TGCAGTGCTACCCCCATTTTAGCGGGAGTGGAATCTGAGCAGTTCTTC. It specifies CSATPILAGVESEQFF.

The sample holds a few counts of this clonotype. V gene TRBV12-3 or TRBV12-4 combines with J gene TRBJ2-3; TRBD2 aligns across 9 bases. V shed 3 bases, J shed 5 bases, and the junction held 6 bases outside the gene matches. This CDR3 is built from 15 residues. Here the CDR3 DNA reads TGTGCCAGCAGTTTTCTAGCGGGGCGAGAAGATACGCAGTATTTT. It encodes CASSFLAGREDTQYF.

This clonotype has a handful of counts. V and J are TRBV13 and TRBJ2-3; D not certain. Germline values: CDR1 PRHDT, CDR2 FYEKMQ (reference sequence). V was clipped by 1 base and J by 6 bases, with 14 bases between them. The CDR3 runs 15 residues. CDR3 sequence: CASSLAALFADTQYF. DNA for the CDR3: TGTGCCAGCAGCTTAGCGGCTCTCTTTGCGGATACGCAGTATTTT. Looking up the rest from reference TRBV13 and TRBJ2-3 gives the full variable domain: AAGVIQSPRHLIKEKRETATLKCYPIPRHDTVYWYQQGPGQDPQFLISFYEKMQSDKGSIPDRFSAQQFSDYHSELNMSSLELGDSALYFCASSLAALFADTQYFGPGTRLTVL.

This sequence joins TRBV5-1 and TRBJ2-3; no reliable D call. This CDR3 contains 13 residues. Germline V CDR1 and CDR2: SGHRS, YFSETQ. V lost 7 bases, J lost 3 bases, and 12 bases lay in between. CDR3 loop: CASRRDGTDTQYF. The CDR3 DNA follows: TGCGCCAGCCGGCGTGATGGGACAGATACGCAGTATTTT.

A note on this clonotype: Relative to the germline gene, one junction end is altered; a read error may explain this. This sequence joins TRBV7-3 and TRBJ2-4; 8 bases agree with TRBD1. This CDR3 is 16 amino acids long. From germline, CDR1 is SGHTA and CDR2 FQGTGA. The CDR3 DNA reads as TGTGCCAGCAGCCTAACAGGGGGGATTCCCAAAAACATTCAGTACTTC. Amino acids: CASSLTGGIPKNIQYF. The whole variable domain, filled in from reference TRBV7-3 and TRBJ2-4, reads GAGVSQTPSNKVTEKGKYVELRCDPISGHTALYWYRQSLGQGPEFLIYFQGTGAADDSGLPNDRFFAVRPEGSVSTLKIQRTERGDSAVYLCASSLTGGIPKNIQYFGAGTRLSVL.

The chain combines TRBV20-1 with TRBJ2-2; D possibly corresponds to TRBD1 (5 bases). Germline V gene data show CDR1 as DFQATT and CDR2 as SNEGSKA (reference sequence). The CDR3 is 16 residues long. Trimming pared 1 base from V and 1 base from J, leaving 13 bases between. The CDR3 is CSARGPSTGNTGELFF. The CDR3 nucleotides read TGCAGTGCTAGAGGGCCGAGTACAGGGAACACCGGGGAGCTGTTTTTT.

The chain recombines TRBV20-1 with TRBJ2-1; 9 bases are a match to TRBD2. Germline V CDR1 and CDR2: DFQATT, SNEGSKA (reference sequence). This CDR3 region has 16 residues. J lost 5 bases, V lost 3 bases, and 11 bases had no gene match. The CDR3 sequence is CSASMASGNRNNEQFF. The CDR3 nucleotides are TGCAGTGCTAGCATGGCTAGCGGGAACCGAAACAATGAGCAGTTCTTC.

The chain combines TRBV27 with TRBJ2-7; 8 bases fit TRBD2. CDR1 and CDR2 from the germline V gene are MNHEY and SMNVEV (reference sequence). J was trimmed by 0 bases and V by 0 bases; bases with no gene match: 4. CDR3 length: 16 residues. CDR3 coding DNA: TGTGCCAGCAGTTTATCGGGACTAGGGATCTCCTACGAGCAGTACTTC. Translating it yields CASSLSGLGISYEQYF.

This clonotype was detected a few times. The chain has TRBV20-1 and TRBJ2-1, with D possibly matching TRBD2 (6 bases). The CDR3 is made up of 11 amino acids. V lost 7 bases to trimming and J lost 10 bases, with 14 bases between them. The germline V gene encodes CDR1 DFQATT and CDR2 SNEGSKA (reference sequence). This chain's CDR3 is CSGSPGLEQFF. As DNA, the CDR3 is TGCAGTGGTTCACCGGGACTGGAGCAGTTCTTC.

The chain carries TRBV6-1 and TRBJ2-3; D is unclear. The CDR3 loop spans 14 amino acids. Germline V CDR1 and CDR2: MNHNS, SASEGT. With 0 bases removed from V and 3 bases from J, the gap between germline ends came to 7 bases. In DNA, the CDR3 is TGTGCCAGCAGTGAAGCAGCAGGAACAGATACGCAGTATTTT. Translation: CASSEAAGTDTQYF.

This clonotype was counted between two and nine times. The chain joins TRBV5-4 to TRBJ1-1; D uncertain. This CDR3 spans 15 amino acids. The germline CDR1 and CDR2 sequences are SGHNT and YYREEE (reference sequence). V gave up 2 bases and J gave up 0 bases, with 11 bases separating them. CDR3 bases: TGTGCCAGCAGCTTTTACAGAATCATGAACACTGAAGCTTTCTTT. Protein product: CASSFYRIMNTEAFF.

V and J are TRBV20-1 and TRBJ1-4, with D possibly being TRBD1 (5 bases). The CDR3 runs 15 residues. V lost 0 bases and J 1 base, leaving 9 bases between the germline ends. Looked up from germline, CDR1 is DFQATT and CDR2 is SNEGSKA (reference sequence). The CDR3 spells CSARDPRGTNEKLFF. CDR3 bases: TGCAGTGCTAGAGATCCGAGGGGAACTAATGAAAAACTGTTTTTT.

This sequence joins TRBV5-1 and TRBJ1-1; the D gene is possibly TRBD1 (5 bases). The length of the CDR3 is 14 residues. Germline values: CDR1 SGHRS, CDR2 YFSETQ. Trimming took 4 bases from V and 4 from J, leaving 14 bases between them. The DNA of the CDR3 is TGCGCCAGCAGCGCCATAGGGGTCCGCACTGAAGCTTTCTTT. Protein: CASSAIGVRTEAFF.

The chain uses TRBV20-1 and TRBJ1-2, with D perhaps TRBD1 (6 bases). The CDR3 has 12 residues. Germline V CDR1 and CDR2: DFQATT, SNEGSKA (reference sequence). Trimming stripped 4 bases from V and 4 bases from J, with 10 bases between. CDR3 amino acids: CSATEGGYGYTF. The CDR3 DNA reads TGCAGTGCTACCGAAGGGGGCTATGGCTACACCTTC.

This chain joins TRBV10-3 and TRBJ2-7; the D call may be TRBD1 or TRBD2 (6 bases each). This CDR3 spans 14 amino acids. Germline-derived CDR1 and CDR2 are ENHRY and SYGVKD. Trimming shortened V by 8 bases and J by 0 bases, and 14 bases separated the two germline ends. Here the CDR3 reads CAIGGTPNSYEQYF. The CDR3 nucleotides are TGTGCCATCGGCGGGACACCGAACTCCTACGAGCAGTACTTC.

This clonotype was counted between two and nine times. The V and J genes are TRBV5-1 and TRBJ2-1, with 8 bases aligning to TRBD2. The germline V gene has CDR1 SGHRS and CDR2 YFSETQ. V lost 0 bases, J lost 7 bases, and 6 bases stayed unmatched. The CDR3 is 15 amino acids. CDR3 DNA sequence: TGCGCCAGCAGCTTGGCCCAGCGGGAGTATAATGAGCAGTTCTTC. As protein: CASSLAQREYNEQFF.

The chain is built from TRBV3-1 and TRBJ2-7, with D unclear. Trimming removed 0 bases from V and 5 bases from J, with 8 bases in between. The CDR3 length is 13 residues. Germline V gives CDR1 LGHDT, CDR2 YNNKEL (reference sequence). The CDR3 loop reads CASSQDGLDEQYF. DNA of the CDR3: TGTGCCAGCAGCCAAGATGGGCTAGACGAGCAGTACTTC.

The rearrangement joins TRBV20-1 to TRBJ1-5; 7 bases align to TRBD1. Germline CDR1 reads DFQATT; CDR2 reads SNEGSKA (reference sequence). This CDR3 spans 14 amino acids. The junction had 4 bases not matched to a gene; V was cut back by 1 base and J by 4 bases. The CDR3 here is CSARVTGWNQPQHF. The CDR3 region has the DNA TGCAGTGCTAGAGTGACAGGGTGGAATCAGCCCCAGCATTTT.

Ten or more counts support this clonotype. This chain uses TRBV28 with TRBJ2-5; D might be TRBD2 (6 bases). The CDR3 has 13 residues. In germline, CDR1 is MDHEN, CDR2 SYDVKM. Trimming stripped 4 bases from V and 2 bases from J, with 8 bases between. CDR3 sequence (DNA): TGTGCCAGCAGTTCGGGGAGGCAAGAGACCCAGTACTTC. Translation: CASSSGRQETQYF.

This clonotype occurred a few times. The J gene is TRBJ2-7, the V gene TRBV6-1; no clear D. Germline V gene sequence: CDR1 MNHNS, CDR2 SASEGT. Trimming cost V 8 bases and J 4 bases, with 15 bases left between them. This CDR3 spans 13 amino acids. This CDR3 is CASGSLGSYEQYF. The CDR3 nucleotides are TGTGCCAGCGGGTCCCTGGGTTCTTACGAGCAGTACTTC.

This chain connects TRBV20-1 to TRBJ2-7; TRBD2 matches 7 bases. Germline CDR1 DFQATT, CDR2 SNEGSKA (reference sequence). V shed 0 bases and J 9 bases; nucleotides not matched to a gene: 8. This CDR3 is 13 amino acids long. In DNA, the CDR3 is TGCAGTGCTAGAGATGGCGGGAGTGAAGCGCAGTACTTC. This gives the protein CSARDGGSEAQYF.

This chain joins TRBV30 and TRBJ2-7; D possibly corresponds to TRBD2 (6 bases). Trimming stripped 7 bases from V and 0 bases from J, with 13 bases between. Germline V CDR1 and CDR2: GTSNPN, SVGIG (reference sequence). The CDR3 covers 13 residues. CDR3 nucleotide sequence: TGTGCCTCAACTGCGGGGATCTCCTACGAGCAGTACTTC. It specifies CASTAGISYEQYF.

The chain employs TRBV7-9 and TRBJ1-4; tentative D call: TRBD1 (5 bases). The CDR3 spans 15 residues. V was cut by 5 bases and J by 5 bases, with 15 bases left in between. Germline loops: CDR1 SEHNR, CDR2 FQNEAQ (reference sequence). CDR3 sequence reads: CASSPKGGVNEKLFF. Here the CDR3 DNA reads TGTGCCAGCAGCCCGAAGGGAGGGGTCAATGAAAAACTGTTTTTT.

This clonotype has just a few counts. CDR3 coding DNA: TGTGCCAGCAGTTTTGACAGGGGAAGTTGGGAGCAGTACTTC. Translating it yields CASSFDRGSWEQYF. The V gene is TRBV12-3 or TRBV12-4, the J gene TRBJ2-7, with 8 bases matching TRBD1. The CDR3 is made up of 14 amino acids. With V trimmed by 3 bases and J by 7 bases, 8 bases remained unmatched.

This chain links TRBV12-3 or TRBV12-4 with TRBJ1-1, with a weak D call TRBD1 (6 bases). With 3 bases removed from V and 5 bases from J, the gap between germline ends came to 16 bases. The CDR3 is 15 residues long. The CDR3 loop is CASSLTGLGRTEAFF. DNA of the CDR3: TGTGCCAGCAGTTTGACAGGCCTCGGGCGGACTGAAGCTTTCTTT.

This rearrangement joins TRBV4-2 to TRBJ2-2, with 9 bases fitting TRBD2. Germline V CDR1 and CDR2: LGHNA, YNFKEQ. V gave up 0 bases and J gave up 1 base; unmatched junction bases: 6. The CDR3 loop spans 18 amino acids. The CDR3 DNA reads TGTGCCAGCAGCCAAGATCAGCTAGCGGGGCTGAACACCGGGGAGCTGTTTTTT. Translation: CASSQDQLAGLNTGELFF.

This clonotype came up a few times. The chain recombines TRBV7-9 with TRBJ2-1, with D tentatively TRBD1 (6 bases). V was pared by 4 bases and J by 0 bases, with 13 bases between. Germline V gene sequence: CDR1 SEHNR, CDR2 FQNEAQ (reference sequence). The CDR3 has 16 amino acids. DNA for the CDR3: TGTGCCAGCAGCTCACTACAGGGATACTCCTACAATGAGCAGTTCTTC. Protein product: CASSSLQGYSYNEQFF.

This clonotype was seen more than once but under ten times. CDR3 nucleotides: TGTGCCAGCCGCCAGGAGACAGGTCTCTATGAGCAGTTCTTC. It translates to CASRQETGLYEQFF. V gene TRBV5-6 combines with J gene TRBJ2-1; D perhaps matches TRBD1 (6 bases). Trimming stripped 7 bases from V and 8 bases from J, with 19 bases between. This CDR3 has 14 amino acids. Germline loops: CDR1 SGHDT, CDR2 YYEEEE.

This clonotype was recorded a few times. The chain uses TRBV11-2 and TRBJ2-7; D unclear. The germline gives CDR1 SGHAT, CDR2 FQNNGV. This CDR3 region has 15 residues. The germline V and J ends were trimmed by 2 bases and 2 bases, with 13 bases remaining between them. As DNA, the CDR3 is TGTGCCAGCAGCTTATCGGCACTGAGGACCTACGAGCAGTACTTC. Its protein product is CASSLSALRTYEQYF.